The T cell receptor beta chain under discussion was sequenced for a study of T cells in Graves' hyperthyroidism and ophthalmopathy. From RNA transcripts, TCR beta CDR3 regions were amplified. A set of HTBI primers served as the primers for a first-round RT-PCR of the TCR CDR3. In TCRdb, the multiplex PCR reads were re-called with MiXCR into one record per CDR3 protein. The sample yields approximately 46,000 distinct CDR3 sequences, around half seen once. The source is a woman aged 45-60 years with Graves' hyperthyroidism. Material for sequencing was peripheral blood or thyroid tissue (not recorded which).

The CDR3 DNA reads as TGTGCCAGCAGCCTAGACGGGGAGACCCAGTACTTC. Encoded protein: CASSLDGETQYF. V usage is TRBV9 and J usage is TRBJ2-5; unclear D gene. CDR3 length equals 12 residues. Germline lookup yields CDR1 SGDLS and CDR2 YYNGEE. Trimming cost V 4 bases and J 5 bases, with 9 bases left between them.